These 19 T cell receptor beta chains came from one sample sequenced in a study of blood T cell repertoires in COVID-19 (dated by TCRdb to 2020 to 2022). Library creation used the immunoSEQ multiplex PCR assay. Held by TCRdb, this immuneACCESS table contains in-frame sequences only and omits some clones. Under half of the omission traces to an unresolved V gene where checked; the cause of the rest is unknown. The sample includes about 53,000 clones, with roughly 79% observed a single time. The ten largest account for 11% to 15% of the sample. The specimen sequenced was peripheral blood. These receptors were taken from a human donor in a cohort sampled during active COVID-19.

CDR3 coding DNA: TGTGCCAGCAGCCAACTCGCCGGGACTAGCGAGAACACCGGGGAGCTGTTTTTT. As protein: CASSQLAGTSENTGELFF. J is TRBJ2-2 and V is TRBV3-1 (or the pseudogene TRBV3-2), with 10 bases aligning to TRBD2. Germline V gives CDR1 LGHDT, CDR2 YNNKEL (reference sequence). CDR3 length: 18 residues. J gave up 1 base and V 2 bases, and 7 bases lay outside the gene matches.

J is TRBJ2-2 and V is TRBV12-3 or TRBV12-4; TRBD1 might be the D (5 bases). V lost 1 base to trimming and J lost 6 bases, with 6 bases between them. The length of the CDR3 is 13 residues. CDR3 sequence: CASSLGGSGELFF. The CDR3, as DNA: TGTGCCAGCAGTTTAGGGGGCTCCGGGGAGCTGTTTTTT.

This chain connects TRBV6-5 to TRBJ2-7, with 9 bases fitting TRBD1. The CDR3 loop spans 15 amino acids. The trim removed 6 bases at V and 0 bases at J, leaving 6 bases unmatched. The germline V gene has CDR1 MNHEY and CDR2 SVGAGI. The CDR3 loop reads CASSAGTGSSYEQYF. The CDR3 DNA sequence: TGTGCCAGCAGCGCCGGGACAGGGAGCTCCTACGAGCAGTACTTC.

The rearrangement uses TRBV7-2 and TRBJ2-7, with D maybe TRBD2 (6 bases). CDR1 and CDR2 (germline): SGHTA, FQGNSA. The CDR3 contains 16 residues. V was cut by 5 bases and J by 0 bases, with 17 bases left in between. The CDR3 DNA sequence: TGTGCCAGCAGCCCAAGGCGGGATACGAGCTCCTACGAGCAGTACTTC. It translates to CASSPRRDTSSYEQYF. Using reference TRBV7-2 and TRBJ2-7 for the parts outside the CDR3, the full variable domain is GAGVSQSPSNKVTEKGKDVELRCDPISGHTALYWYRQSLGQGLEFLIYFQGNSAPDKSGLPSDRFSAERTGGSVSTLTIQRTQQEDSAVYLCASSPRRDTSSYEQYFGPGTRLTVT.

The V gene is TRBV7-9, the J gene TRBJ2-4; 7 positions agree with TRBD1. The J segment lost 4 bases and the V segment lost 6 bases, leaving 6 bases of the junction unmatched. From germline, CDR1 is SEHNR and CDR2 FQNEAQ (reference sequence). The CDR3 sequence is 14 residues long. CDR3 in DNA: TGTGCCAGCAGTCATCCGGGACAGAAAAACATTCAGTACTTC. It yields the protein CASSHPGQKNIQYF.

This sequence joins TRBV3-1 (or the pseudogene TRBV3-2) and TRBJ2-2; tentatively, D is TRBD1 (6 bases). V was trimmed by 4 bases and J by 1 base, leaving 13 bases between them. The germline CDR1 and CDR2 sequences are LGHDT and YNNKEL (reference sequence). The CDR3 runs to 16 residues. The CDR3 loop is CASSLRQVLNTGELFF. CDR3 nucleotides: TGTGCCAGCAGCCTTCGACAGGTCCTGAACACCGGGGAGCTGTTTTTT.

The chain uses TRBV5-1 and TRBJ1-1; D is unclear. Germline V gene data show CDR1 as SGHRS and CDR2 as YFSETQ. The V end was cut by 1 base, the J end by 3 bases, with 16 bases between. The CDR3 extends over 16 amino acids. The CDR3 bases are TGCGCCAGCAGCTTGTCAGGATTGTACGGGGACACTGAAGCTTTCTTT. Encoded protein: CASSLSGLYGDTEAFF. Based on the CDR3 plus reference TRBV5-1 and TRBJ1-1, the full variable domain is KAGVTQTPRYLIKTRGQQVTLSCSPISGHRSVSWYQQTPGQGLQFLFEYFSETQRNKGNFPGRFSGRQFSNSRSEMNVSTLELGDSALYLCASSLSGLYGDTEAFFGQGTRLTVV.

This sequence joins TRBV11-2 and TRBJ2-3; 8 bases line up with TRBD2. This CDR3 spans 16 amino acids. Germline values: CDR1 SGHAT, CDR2 FQNNGV. V lost 5 bases and J lost 1; bases outside the gene matches: 8. The CDR3 nucleotides read TGTGCCAGCAGCCTAGGAGCGGGAGTCGGCACAGATACGCAGTATTTT. It translates to CASSLGAGVGTDTQYF.

V is TRBV7-9 and J is TRBJ2-5, with 9 bases matching TRBD2. V shed 3 bases and J 2 bases; nucleotides not matched to a gene: 7. Germline V CDR1 and CDR2: SEHNR, FQNEAQ (reference sequence). This CDR3 has 16 amino acids. CDR3 sequence reads: CASSFWRGGKQETQYF. CDR3 bases: TGTGCCAGCAGCTTTTGGCGGGGGGGTAAACAAGAGACCCAGTACTTC.

This chain links TRBV3-1 (or the pseudogene TRBV3-2) with TRBJ1-5; 7 bases map to TRBD1. The germline CDR1 and CDR2 sequences are LGHDT and YNNKEL (reference sequence). The CDR3 totals 16 residues. Losses at the gene ends were 0 bases for V and 4 bases for J; bases not matched to a gene: 6. CDR3 protein: CASSQDSRGPNQPQHF. Here the CDR3 DNA reads TGTGCCAGCAGCCAAGATAGTAGGGGGCCTAATCAGCCCCAGCATTTT.

This chain joins TRBV29-1 and TRBJ1-2, with a possible D match to TRBD1 (6 bases). V dropped 0 bases and J dropped 0 bases, with 23 bases sitting between them. CDR1 and CDR2 (germline): SQVTM, ANQGSEA. The CDR3 consists of 19 residues. CDR3 region: CSVEDLFNRVAGANYGYTF. The DNA of the CDR3 is TGCAGCGTTGAAGATCTATTCAACAGGGTGGCCGGGGCTAACTATGGCTACACCTTC.

This chain links TRBV5-1 with TRBJ1-3; D is possibly TRBD1 (5 bases). The length of the CDR3 is 14 residues. Trimming cost V 4 bases and J 0 bases, with 8 bases left between them. CDR1 and CDR2 from the germline V gene are SGHRS and YFSETQ. The CDR3 region is CASSRGDSGNTIYF. DNA of the CDR3: TGCGCCAGCAGCCGGGGGGACTCTGGAAACACCATATATTTT.

CDR3 DNA: TGCGCCAGCAGCTTGGGGGATCAGGGTCGGTCCTACAATGAGCAGTTCTTC. It translates to CASSLGDQGRSYNEQFF. The chain carries TRBV5-1 and TRBJ2-1, with D possibly TRBD1 on 5 matching bases. Germline CDR1 reads SGHRS; CDR2 reads YFSETQ. V dropped 0 bases and J dropped 1 base, with 14 bases sitting between them. The CDR3 is 17 residues long.

This clone was seen a single time. The rearrangement joins TRBV7-9 to TRBJ2-1, with no clear D. The germline gives CDR1 SEHNR, CDR2 FQNEAQ (reference sequence). V lost 5 bases to trimming and J lost 5 bases, with 7 bases between them. This CDR3 spans 12 amino acids. The CDR3 DNA reads TGTGCCAGCAGCCTATCGGACAATGAGCAGTTCTTC. It yields the protein CASSLSDNEQFF.

This sequence joins TRBV5-4 and TRBJ2-3; 10 nucleotides line up with TRBD2. The CDR3 loop spans 17 amino acids. Germline CDR1 and CDR2: SGHNT and YYREEE (reference sequence). Germline trimming cut 0 bases from V and 2 bases from J; bases unmatched to any gene: 6. The CDR3 here is CASSLVVAGGHTDTQYF. The CDR3 DNA is TGTGCCAGCAGCTTGGTAGTAGCGGGGGGTCACACAGATACGCAGTATTTT.

CDR3 bases: TGCGCCAGTTCCGGGACAGGGGGAGAAAAACTGTTTTTT. Its protein is CASSGTGGEKLFF. The V call is TRBV10-2, the J call TRBJ1-4; 11 positions match TRBD1. V was pared by 9 bases and J by 8 bases, with 5 bases of the junction left unmatched. Per the germline V gene, CDR1 is WSHSY and CDR2 is SAAADI. The CDR3 totals 13 residues.

This sequence joins TRBV27 and TRBJ2-6, with unresolved D. Germline lookup yields CDR1 MNHEY and CDR2 SMNVEV (reference sequence). The CDR3 loop spans 14 amino acids. Trimming pared 6 bases from V and 0 bases from J, leaving 6 bases between. The CDR3 region has the DNA TGTGCCAGCAGCTTCAGCTCTGGGGCCAACGTCCTGACTTTC. The encoded protein is CASSFSSGANVLTF.

The DNA of the CDR3 is TGTGCCAGCAGCCTAACGGGGGCAGGGGGAGGCACTGAAGCTTTCTTT. As protein: CASSLTGAGGGTEAFF. This chain uses TRBV5-4 with TRBJ1-1; TRBD1 matches 7 bases. Unmatched junction bases numbered 13, after V lost 4 bases and J lost 4 bases. CDR1 and CDR2 (germline): SGHNT, YYREEE (reference sequence). This CDR3 spans 16 amino acids.

This chain joins TRBV6-1 and TRBJ1-4, with 10 positions matching TRBD1. CDR1 and CDR2 (germline): MNHNS, SASEGT. This CDR3 spans 16 amino acids. The J segment lost 6 bases and the V segment lost 0 bases, leaving 4 bases of the junction unmatched. The CDR3 loop is CASSEAGGQGDEKLFF. Here the CDR3 DNA reads TGTGCCAGCAGTGAAGCGGGAGGACAGGGGGATGAAAAACTGTTTTTT.